These 26 T cell receptor beta chains came from one sample sequenced in a study of tumor-infiltrating lymphocytes in primary liver carcinoma. TCR beta cDNA was prepared out of roughly 500 ng total RNA by means of a constant-region primer. Amplification in three nested multiplex PCR rounds with slightly modified ARM-PCR gave rise to TCR beta libraries. Primers for the first two PCR rounds were TRBV1-TRBV30 forward primers and a C-beta reverse primer (10 cycles per round). MiXCR, applied by TCRdb to the multiplex PCR reads, yields one record per CDR3 protein. This sample carries 85,000 to 100,000 distinct CDR3 sequences, just over 65% of them seen once, and the ten largest clones take 27%. The tissue used was unsorted bulk material of about 19-33 mg. RNA and DNA were co-extracted from it with the AllPrep DNA/RNA mini kit. Source material: tumor-adjacent normal liver tissue. These receptors all stem from a man in his forties with primary liver carcinoma and hepatitis B virus infection.

As concerns this clonotype: A read error may explain this, as a much larger clone is one base away. The chain employs TRBV6-5 and TRBJ2-5; D unresolved. This CDR3 comprises 15 residues. V lost 2 bases, J lost 5 bases, and 15 bases lay in between. CDR1 is MNHEY and CDR2 is SVGAGI in the germline V gene. The CDR3 loop is CASSYRWVAHETQYF. CDR3 coding DNA: TGTGCCAGCAGTTACCGGTGGGTTGCCCATGAGACCCAGTACTTC.

This clonotype was counted once. A read error may produce the germline difference seen at one junction end. The chain carries TRBV7-9 and TRBJ2-1; 8 bases line up with TRBD2. The CDR3 totals 16 residues. Germline-derived CDR1 and CDR2 are SEHNR and FQNEAQ (reference sequence). As DNA, the CDR3 is TGTGCAAGCATACTCTCTAGCGGGCCCGCCTACAATGAGCAGTTCTTC. Translated: CASILSSGPAYNEQFF.

At least ten counts were recorded for this clonotype. The J gene is TRBJ2-1, the V gene TRBV5-6; D gene uncertain. Germline V gene data show CDR1 as SGHDT and CDR2 as YYEEEE. The CDR3 runs 16 residues. V was shortened by 0 bases and J by 0 bases, with 10 bases between the two germline ends. CDR3: CASSLDGSSSYNEQFF. In DNA form, the CDR3 reads TGTGCCAGCAGCTTGGATGGATCGAGCTCCTACAATGAGCAGTTCTTC. The full variable domain, its missing parts supplied by reference TRBV5-6 and TRBJ2-1, is DAGVTQSPTHLIKTRGQQVTLRCSPKSGHDTVSWYQQALGQGPQFIFQYYEEEERQRGNFPDRFSGHQFPNYSSELNVNALLLGDSALYLCASSLDGSSSYNEQFFGPGTRLTVL.

As for this clonotype: The germline gene is not matched at one end of the junction; a read error may be the cause. The chain recombines TRBV6-5 with TRBJ1-2, with D tentatively TRBD1 (6 bases). CDR3 length equals 16 residues. Germline CDR1 reads MNHEY; CDR2 reads SVGAGI. Here the CDR3 reads CVSSLGSRDTPYGYTF. The CDR3 DNA reads as TGTGTCAGCAGCCTCGGATCCCGGGACACCCCCTATGGCTACACCTTC.

Concerning this clonotype itself: A read error may produce the germline difference seen at one junction end. The CDR3 spells CTSSQGLAGVETQYF. For the CDR3, the DNA is TGTACCAGCAGCCAAGGACTAGCGGGAGTCGAGACCCAGTACTTC. The chain employs TRBV14 and TRBJ2-5; 13 positions agree with TRBD2. CDR1 SGHDN and CDR2 FVKESK come from the germline V gene. The CDR3 consists of 15 residues.

The chain uses TRBV11-2 and TRBJ2-7, with unresolved D. CDR3 length: 14 residues. CDR1 and CDR2 (germline): SGHAT, FQNNGV. V lost 5 bases, J lost 9 bases, and 20 bases lay in between. CDR3 region: CASSLQHGVVVQYF. In DNA form, the CDR3 reads TGTGCCAGCAGCCTCCAGCATGGTGTGGTTGTGCAGTACTTC. Full variable domain (rest looked up from reference TRBV11-2 and TRBJ2-7): EAGVAQSPRYKIIEKRQSVAFWCNPISGHATLYWYQQILGQGPKLLIQFQNNGVVDDSQLPKDRFSAERLKGVDSTLKIQPAKLEDSAVYLCASSLQHGVVVQYFGPGTRLTVT.

At least ten counts were recorded for this clonotype. The chain links TRBV6-7 to TRBJ2-1, with a weak D call TRBD2 (6 bases). TRBV6-7 is recorded as an ORF, its role being uncertain. With 2 bases removed from V and 5 bases from J, the gap between germline ends came to 25 bases. The CDR3 runs 19 residues. This CDR3 reads CASSYVEAARRGGDNEQFF. CDR3 nucleotide sequence: TGTGCCAGCAGTTACGTAGAAGCAGCCCGGAGAGGAGGGGACAATGAGCAGTTCTTC.

The rearrangement joins TRBV6-6 to TRBJ1-4; 8 positions match TRBD1. Trimming removed 7 bases from V and 6 bases from J; junction bases left unmatched: 7. CDR1 is MNHNY and CDR2 is SVGAGI in the germline V gene (reference sequence). This CDR3 region has 14 residues. DNA of the CDR3: TGTGCCAGCAATAAGGGACAGGACGATGAAAAACTGTTTTTT. Amino acid sequence: CASNKGQDDEKLFF.

The chain recombines TRBV4-2 with TRBJ2-2; no clear D. The CDR3 sequence is 14 residues long. V was trimmed by 4 bases and J by 12 bases, leaving 18 bases between them. Germline V CDR1 and CDR2: LGHNA, YNFKEQ. The CDR3 spells CASSPAKNTEKLFF. CDR3 coding DNA: TGTGCCAGCAGCCCGGCAAAGAACACCGAGAAGCTGTTTTTT.

Notes on this clonotype: A much larger clone lies one base from this, so it may be a read error. The CDR3 loop is CASSGSSHGTDTQYF. The CDR3, as DNA: TGTGCCAGCAGTGGGAGTAGCCACGGCACAGATACGCAGTATTTT. The chain uses TRBV6-1 and TRBJ2-3; D unclear. The CDR3 totals 15 residues. V dropped 4 bases and J dropped 1 base, with 12 bases sitting between them. The germline CDR1 and CDR2 sequences are MNHNS and SASEGT.

About this clonotype itself: No conserved phenylalanine or tryptophan is present at the end of the CDR3, so a read error is the likely explanation. J is TRBJ2-1 and V is TRBV20-1; a weak D match, TRBD1 (5 bases). The germline gives CDR1 DFQATT, CDR2 SNEGSKA (reference sequence). The CDR3 covers 14 residues. The V end was cut by 0 bases, the J end by 7 bases, with 13 bases between. The CDR3 sequence is CSARDGLGPNEQFY. The CDR3 DNA follows: TGCAGTGCTAGAGATGGTCTGGGGCCGAATGAGCAGTTCTAC.

This clonotype has more than one count but fewer than ten. This chain links TRBV28 with TRBJ2-2; TRBD2 aligns across 8 bases. In germline, CDR1 is MDHEN, CDR2 SYDVKM. The CDR3 loop spans 18 amino acids. V lost 6 bases, J lost 2 bases, and 14 bases stayed unmatched. CDR3 sequence: CASSPLRWVAGNTGELFF. The DNA for the CDR3 is TGTGCCAGCAGCCCCCTTAGATGGGTAGCGGGAAACACCGGGGAGCTGTTTTTT.

About this clonotype itself: A much larger clone lies a single base off, so this may be a read error. This chain connects TRBV12-3 or TRBV12-4 to TRBJ2-1; 9 bases are shared with TRBD2. The length of the CDR3 is 15 residues. V trimming: 6 bases; J trimming: 5 bases; junction bases outside the gene matches: 8. The CDR3 region has the DNA TGTGCCAGCAGCCGCGGGAGGGCGTCCAACAATGAGCAGTTCTTC. Residues: CASSRGRASNNEQFF.

The rearrangement joins TRBV11-1 to TRBJ2-1, with D perhaps TRBD1 or TRBD2 (5 bases each). The germline CDR1 and CDR2 sequences are SGHAT and FQDESV (reference sequence). The CDR3 is 15 amino acids. CDR3 region: CDSTFEGRPGDGQFF. CDR3 sequence (DNA): TGTGACAGTACCTTTGAGGGACGACCCGGGGACGGGCAGTTCTTC.

A remark on this clonotype: The junction does not match germline at one end; this may be a read error. The V and J genes are TRBV9 and TRBJ2-3; 8 bases agree with TRBD2. Germline lookup yields CDR1 SGDLS and CDR2 YYNGEE. The CDR3 covers 17 residues. The CDR3 region is CASSVESSGPSTATQYF. DNA of the CDR3: TGTGCCAGCAGCGTAGAGTCTAGCGGGCCTAGCACAGCTACGCAGTATTTT.

This clonotype was seen once. J is TRBJ1-5 and V is TRBV28; D call uncertain. V lost 4 bases and J lost 4, with 11 bases in between. Germline lookup yields CDR1 MDHEN and CDR2 SYDVKM. This CDR3 is built from 14 residues. DNA for the CDR3: TGTGCCAGCAGTTGGGTACAGCTGAATCAGCCCCAGCATTTT. Translation: CASSWVQLNQPQHF.

This clonotype was counted many times. This chain links TRBV12-3 or TRBV12-4 with TRBJ1-5; D is undetermined. The CDR3 contains 13 residues. The ends were cut back, 3 bases at V and 1 base at J, with 4 bases in the middle. CDR3 region: CASSFGSNQPQHF. CDR3 bases: TGTGCCAGCAGTTTCGGCAGCAATCAGCCCCAGCATTTT.

J is TRBJ1-1 and V is TRBV11-2; 7 bases are shared with TRBD1. Trimming cost V 3 bases and J 1 base; bases outside gene matches: 8. The CDR3 consists of 16 residues. CDR1 and CDR2 from the germline V gene are SGHAT and FQNNGV. The CDR3 loop reads CASSFGTVGKNTEAFF. The CDR3 nucleotides are TGTGCCAGCAGCTTCGGGACAGTGGGAAAGAACACTGAAGCTTTCTTT.

The chain has TRBV5-1 and TRBJ2-1; D uncertain. V was pared by 0 bases and J by 6 bases, with 7 bases between. The CDR3 is 13 residues long. Germline V gene data show CDR1 as SGHRS and CDR2 as YFSETQ. In nucleotides, the CDR3 is TGCGCCAGCAGCTTGGTGGGAAGCAATGAGCAGTTCTTC. Translation: CASSLVGSNEQFF. The full variable domain, its missing parts supplied by reference TRBV5-1 and TRBJ2-1, is KAGVTQTPRYLIKTRGQQVTLSCSPISGHRSVSWYQQTPGQGLQFLFEYFSETQRNKGNFPGRFSGRQFSNSRSEMNVSTLELGDSALYLCASSLVGSNEQFFGPGTRLTVL.

Points on this clonotype: Just one base apart from a much larger clone, this may be a read error. The chain uses TRBV5-6 and TRBJ2-7; D is perhaps TRBD1 or TRBD2 (5 bases each). CDR1 and CDR2 (germline): SGHDT, YYEEEE. The CDR3 has 18 residues. In DNA form, the CDR3 reads TGTGTCAGCAGCTTAGCTACCGGGACGGCAATATTTACCTACGAGCAGTACTTC. As protein: CVSSLATGTAIFTYEQYF.

J is TRBJ2-1 and V is TRBV19; 11 bases are shared with TRBD1. The CDR3 is 16 residues long. V dropped 5 bases and J dropped 3; count of bases not matched to a gene: 6. CDR1 LNHDA and CDR2 SQIVND come from the germline V gene (reference sequence). DNA for the CDR3: TGTGCCAGTAGTCCCCCGGGGACAGGGGGCTACAATGAGCAGTTCTTC. Amino acids: CASSPPGTGGYNEQFF.

This clonotype was picked up a small number of times. The rearrangement links TRBV20-1 to TRBJ2-7; 12 nucleotides match TRBD1. The germline V gene encodes CDR1 DFQATT and CDR2 SNEGSKA (reference sequence). The CDR3 spans 15 residues. V trimming: 1 base; J trimming: 5 bases; junction bases outside the gene matches: 6. DNA for the CDR3: TGCAGTGCTAGAGCCCCGGGACAGGGGGCGGACGAGCAGTACTTC. It is translated as CSARAPGQGADEQYF.

This clonotype was seen at least ten times. The chain links TRBV6-5 to TRBJ2-5, with no clear D. The CDR3 runs 14 residues. V was clipped by 0 bases and J by 3 bases, with 8 bases between them. The germline gives CDR1 MNHEY, CDR2 SVGAGI. CDR3 region: CASSYSGRKETQYF. Here the CDR3 DNA reads TGTGCCAGCAGTTACTCGGGCAGAAAAGAGACCCAGTACTTC.

In regard to this clonotype: It may be a read error: a sequence one base away is much more abundant. The gene calls are TRBV29-1 and TRBJ2-5; TRBD2 aligns across 12 bases. The CDR3 covers 13 residues. Germline values: CDR1 SQVTM, CDR2 ANQGSEA. V lost 4 bases to trimming and J lost 5 bases; unmatched junction nucleotides: 2. Here the CDR3 reads CSVGTSGTETQYF. The CDR3 coding sequence is TGCAGCGTTGGGACTAGCGGGACCGAGACCCAGTACTTC.

The chain combines TRBV6-6 with TRBJ2-2; 8 bases are a match to TRBD1. The ends lost 3 bases at V and 8 bases at J; junction bases unmatched: 11. Germline V CDR1 and CDR2: MNHNY, SVGAGI (reference sequence). This CDR3 has 16 residues. CDR3 residues: CASSYPQGARTGELFF. DNA for the CDR3: TGTGCCAGCAGTTATCCTCAGGGGGCGCGCACAGGGGAGCTGTTTTTT.

Details on this clonotype: The conserved final phenylalanine or tryptophan is absent from the CDR3, which likely points to a read error. The chain employs TRBV6-1 and TRBJ1-1; 9 bases are a match to TRBD1. CDR3 length: 14 residues. The trim removed 4 bases at V and 3 bases at J, leaving 3 bases unmatched. CDR1 is MNHNS and CDR2 is SASEGT in the germline V gene. The CDR3: CASSAGQGDTEAFY. In DNA, the CDR3 is TGTGCCAGCAGTGCGGGACAGGGAGACACTGAAGCTTTCTAT.